One TCR beta chain is described in this entry. The identical CDR3 is also encoded by other nucleotide sequences in the sample. This sample was taken from a study of shared clonotypes between healthy human individuals. Sequenced by immunoSEQ multiplex PCR; TCRdb stores in-frame clones only, minus some. The sample shows about 2.4 million clones, 93% of them seen only once. With 0 bases clipped from V and 2 bases from J, the junction kept 4 bases outside the gene matches. This CDR3 spans 16 amino acids. Per the germline V gene, CDR1 is SGHRS and CDR2 is YFSETQ. Sequencing used naive CD4+ T cells from PBMCs. The subset: CD45RA+ positively selected. The chain carries TRBV5-1 and TRBJ2-2; 7 bases map to TRBD2. The sequence came from a man aged 18 to 30 in good health. Some clones in this sample may be carry-over from other donors' samples. CDR3 sequence (DNA): TGCGCCAGCAGCTTGGTAGCTAGCGGTAACACCGGGGAGCTGTTTTTT. Its translation is CASSLVASGNTGELFF.